Listed below are T cell receptor beta chains from one sample, sequenced in a study of OX40 agonist ivuxolimab in advanced cancers. The table came from immunoSEQ multiplex PCR; TCRdb's copy has only in-frame clones and leaves some out. The sample has around 67,000 clones; 80% are singletons. The sample in question was CD4+ or CD8+ T cells sorted from blood, obtained in a trial of the OX40 agonist ivuxolimab. Source of these receptors: an adult with an advanced solid tumor such as melanoma, head and neck, liver or kidney cancer. Both conserved end residues are part of each CDR3. The order of the fields is J gene, V gene, CDR3 protein.

J gene: TRBJ2-5; V gene: TRBV25-1; CDR3 protein: CASTEGPLRTQYF
J gene: TRBJ2-5; V gene: TRBV5-4; CDR3 protein: CASFSTGGETQYF
J gene: TRBJ1-3; V gene: TRBV10-2; CDR3 protein: CASSRGQDGNTIYF
J gene: TRBJ1-4; V gene: TRBV19; CDR3 protein: CASSIGAATNEKLFF
J gene: TRBJ2-1; V gene: TRBV5-4; CDR3 protein: CASSLGSGGATYNEQFF
J gene: TRBJ2-6; V gene: TRBV7-9; CDR3 protein: CASSPGGAGANVLTF
J gene: TRBJ2-3; V gene: TRBV5-1; CDR3 protein: CASSLAVTGNTQYF
J gene: TRBJ2-7; V gene: TRBV27; CDR3 protein: CASSSWTSESAYEQYF
J gene: TRBJ2-6; V gene: TRBV29-1; CDR3 protein: CSVRQNSGANVLTF
J gene: TRBJ2-2; V gene: TRBV4-2; CDR3 protein: CASSQQWGVTGELFF
J gene: TRBJ2-5; V gene: TRBV7-2; CDR3 protein: CASNQPPQETQYF
J gene: TRBJ2-7; V gene: TRBV5-1; CDR3 protein: CASGFSGTGAYEQYF
J gene: TRBJ1-1; V gene: TRBV25-1; CDR3 protein: CASSNQGATEAFF
J gene: TRBJ1-2; V gene: TRBV14; CDR3 protein: CASSQVHRSNYGYTF
J gene: TRBJ1-2; V gene: TRBV7-2; CDR3 protein: CASSHLSRGGGYTF
J gene: TRBJ1-4; V gene: TRBV7-8; CDR3 protein: CASSWDRVGVNEKLFF
J gene: TRBJ2-7; V gene: TRBV5-1; CDR3 protein: CASSLVADYEQYF
J gene: TRBJ2-7; V gene: TRBV19; CDR3 protein: CASNSGDRAYEQYF
J gene: TRBJ2-2; V gene: TRBV7-9; CDR3 protein: CASSLGPGHKDGELFF
J gene: TRBJ1-1; V gene: TRBV19; CDR3 protein: CASSKDVGRGNPEAFF
J gene: TRBJ2-4; V gene: TRBV15; CDR3 protein: CATSREWGTLLKNIQYF
J gene: TRBJ1-4; V gene: TRBV7-6; CDR3 protein: CASSPRTGVEEKLFF
J gene: TRBJ1-4; V gene: TRBV5-6; CDR3 protein: CASSKITGRANEKLFF
J gene: TRBJ1-4; V gene: TRBV2; CDR3 protein: CASSEGTAYNEKLFF
J gene: TRBJ1-5; V gene: TRBV10-1; CDR3 protein: CASSESGQPQHF
J gene: TRBJ2-5; V gene: TRBV2; CDR3 protein: CASSWRARQETQYF
J gene: TRBJ2-7; V gene: TRBV4-1; CDR3 protein: CASSLAGQGPYEQYF
J gene: TRBJ1-4; V gene: TRBV5-1; CDR3 protein: CASSLGLNEKLFF
J gene: TRBJ2-7; V gene: TRBV6-1; CDR3 protein: CASSEGRGRGNF
J gene: TRBJ2-5; V gene: TRBV29-1; CDR3 protein: CSAGTQYF
J gene: TRBJ1-2; V gene: TRBV19; CDR3 protein: CASRPYGGVDYGYTF
J gene: TRBJ2-2; V gene: TRBV4-3; CDR3 protein: CASSGQTSGVAGELFF
J gene: TRBJ2-5; V gene: TRBV11-2; CDR3 protein: CASSLGAGGPQETQYF
J gene: TRBJ2-2; V gene: TRBV7-9; CDR3 protein: CASSLARTSSGGELFF
J gene: TRBJ1-2; V gene: TRBV28; CDR3 protein: CASSSASGDYGYTF
J gene: TRBJ2-2; V gene: TRBV6-1; CDR3 protein: CASGLAGGPGELFF
J gene: TRBJ1-1; V gene: TRBV5-1; CDR3 protein: CASSPGRLNTEAFF
J gene: TRBJ2-1; V gene: TRBV5-1; CDR3 protein: CASRQGDRYNEQFF
J gene: TRBJ2-1; V gene: TRBV10-3; CDR3 protein: CATRIAGLSSYNEQFF
J gene: TRBJ1-1; V gene: TRBV30; CDR3 protein: CAWSATGWGLMAFF
J gene: TRBJ1-2; V gene: TRBV6-6; CDR3 protein: CASNTGTGEGYTF
J gene: TRBJ2-5; V gene: TRBV29-1; CDR3 protein: CSVGGFAGGRGETQYF
J gene: TRBJ1-5; V gene: TRBV7-2; CDR3 protein: CASSIVQYQPQHF
J gene: TRBJ1-4; V gene: TRBV12-1; CDR3 protein: CASSPRDRGPTNEKLFF
J gene: TRBJ1-1; V gene: TRBV19; CDR3 protein: CASSISSMNTEAFF
J gene: TRBJ1-6; V gene: TRBV4-2; CDR3 protein: CASSLVPGNSPLHF
J gene: TRBJ1-2; V gene: TRBV4-3; CDR3 protein: CASSVGSSYGYTF
J gene: TRBJ2-7; V gene: TRBV7-6; CDR3 protein: CASSLVRGDEQYF
J gene: TRBJ1-5; V gene: TRBV2; CDR3 protein: CASSLRGGNQPQHF
J gene: TRBJ1-2; V gene: TRBV9; CDR3 protein: CASSPAGGDGYGYTF
J gene: TRBJ1-2; V gene: TRBV19; CDR3 protein: CARTARGLWGYTF
J gene: TRBJ2-6; V gene: TRBV4-3; CDR3 protein: CASSQDFDSSGANVLTF
J gene: NA; V gene: TRBV5-1; CDR3 protein: CASSVASLSYEQYF
J gene: TRBJ1-2; V gene: TRBV6-5; CDR3 protein: CASSELLHYGYTF
J gene: TRBJ2-3; V gene: TRBV4-2; CDR3 protein: CASSPAGTGDADTQYF
J gene: TRBJ1-1; V gene: TRBV7-2; CDR3 protein: CASSLVRSAEAFF
J gene: TRBJ1-1; V gene: TRBV6-1; CDR3 protein: CASSENGHQNTEAFF